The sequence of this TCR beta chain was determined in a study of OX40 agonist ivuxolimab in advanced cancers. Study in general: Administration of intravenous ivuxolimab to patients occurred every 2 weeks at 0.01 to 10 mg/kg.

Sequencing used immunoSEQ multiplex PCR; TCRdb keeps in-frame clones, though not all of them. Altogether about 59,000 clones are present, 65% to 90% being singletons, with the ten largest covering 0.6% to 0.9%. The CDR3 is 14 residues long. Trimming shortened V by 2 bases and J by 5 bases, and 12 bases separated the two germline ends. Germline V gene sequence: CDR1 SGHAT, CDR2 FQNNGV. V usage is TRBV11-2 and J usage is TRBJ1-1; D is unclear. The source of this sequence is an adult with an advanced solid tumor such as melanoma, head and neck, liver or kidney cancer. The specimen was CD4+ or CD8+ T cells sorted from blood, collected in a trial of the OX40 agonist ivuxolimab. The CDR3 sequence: CASSLFQLGTEAFF. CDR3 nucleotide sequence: TGTGCCAGCAGCTTATTTCAATTGGGAACTGAAGCTTTCTTT. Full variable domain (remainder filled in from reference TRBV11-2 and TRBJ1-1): EAGVAQSPRYKIIEKRQSVAFWCNPISGHATLYWYQQILGQGPKLLIQFQNNGVVDDSQLPKDRFSAERLKGVDSTLKIQPAKLEDSAVYLCASSLFQLGTEAFFGQGTRLTVV.